Sequencing of this TCR beta chain was carried out in a study of T-cell memory formation after mild COVID-19. Notes on the study in general: Shrinking CD4+ clones were chiefly CM and EM; CD8+ ones were chiefly EMRA.

One entry per CDR3 protein results from TCRdb running MiXCR on the 5' RACE reads. The sample includes hundreds of thousands of distinct CDR3 sequences, roughly 20% of them seen just once. V was cut by 3 bases and J by 5 bases, with 13 bases left in between. Germline CDR1 MNHEY, CDR2 SMNVEV (reference sequence). The CDR3 covers 14 residues. The sample holds a few counts of this clonotype. Antigen unknown. This rearrangement joins TRBV27 to TRBJ2-5, with D hard to call. This TCR was recovered from an adult woman who had mild COVID-19 (a few samples of this study predate the infection). Cell type and time point are not known. The sample was PBMCs or a T cell subset sorted from them (not recorded which). CDR3 nucleotide sequence: TGTGCCAGCAGTTTGACCCGTCCTTCGGAGACCCAGTACTTC. It encodes CASSLTRPSETQYF.